These 4 T cell receptor beta chains originate from one sample sequenced in a study of regulatory T cells in long-lasting Graves disease (dated by TCRdb to 2020 to 2022). The time point label of this sample denotes: newly diagnosed GD, antithyroid drugs for less than 3 months. For both TCR sequencing and RNA sequencing, RNA was extracted from PBMCs using TRIzol. Library method: multiplex PCR. Sequencing relied on an Illumina HiSeq 4000. TCR beta libraries were built with iRepertoire HTBI primers and Arm-PCR amplification of CDR3 regions. TCRdb took the public reads, trimmed them with fastp at Q25, ran MiXCR for clone calling and kept in-frame beta chains. Every CDR3 protein is listed once, alongside the most common genes and DNA of its rows. The sample has a few hundred thousand distinct CDR3 sequences on record, approximately 16% of them singletons. The ten largest clonotypes hold around 7.6% of the sample.

The same sample was also used in a study of T cells in Graves' hyperthyroidism and ophthalmopathy.

Here the sequenced sample was peripheral blood mononuclear cells (PBMCs), taken at new diagnosis, from a patient treated with antithyroid drugs. These receptors were taken from a woman aged 40 to 50 with Graves disease. Donor details come from another sample of the same person, matched by shared clones.

This clonotype was detected many times. This chain connects TRBV11-2 to TRBJ2-7; 7 bases align to TRBD1. Germline V gives CDR1 SGHAT, CDR2 FQNNGV. This CDR3 has 14 residues. Germline trimming cut 4 bases from V and 3 bases from J; bases unmatched to any gene: 6. The CDR3, as DNA: TGTGCCAGCAGCTATTCCGGGACAGACTACGAGCAGTACTTC. Amino acid sequence: CASSYSGTDYEQYF.

This clonotype was seen many times. This sequence joins TRBV13 and TRBJ2-7; D gene uncertain. V gave up 4 bases and J gave up 4 bases, with 11 bases separating them. The CDR3 is 13 amino acids. From germline, CDR1 is PRHDT and CDR2 FYEKMQ (reference sequence). CDR3 protein: CASSSRPVYEQYF. The CDR3 DNA reads TGTGCCAGCAGCTCAAGGCCAGTATACGAGCAGTACTTC.

The genes are TRBV19 and TRBJ2-2; 8 bases map to TRBD2. From germline, CDR1 is LNHDA and CDR2 SQIVND (reference sequence). The CDR3 loop spans 14 amino acids. The ends lost 7 bases at V and 5 bases at J; junction bases unmatched: 6. CDR3 loop: CASKTGGVTGELFF. CDR3 sequence (DNA): TGTGCCAGTAAGACGGGGGGGGTGACCGGGGAGCTGTTTTTT.

There are many counts of this clonotype. J is TRBJ2-1 and V is TRBV2, with 10 bases aligning to TRBD2. Per the germline V gene, CDR1 is SNHLY and CDR2 is FYNNEI. V was clipped by 7 bases and J by 0 bases; unmatched bases: 12. This CDR3 has 18 residues. In DNA form, the CDR3 reads TGTGCCAGCACGGCGCTAGCGGGAGCAGGGGGCTCCTACAATGAGCAGTTCTTC. Translating it yields CASTALAGAGGSYNEQFF.